The 24 T cell receptor beta chains given below trace back to one sample, sequenced in a study of human CD8 memory T cell subsets. TPEX cells were exhausted-like CCR7+ PD-1+ TIGIT+ early memory CD8+ T cells. Scientists made TCR beta libraries using UMI-labeled 5' RACE. TCRdb re-called the 5' RACE reads, yielding one record per CDR3 amino acid sequence without DNA. The sample features 9,500 to 12,000 distinct CDR3 sequences, with about 19% in its top ten. The sample comprised CD8+ T cells from PBMCs. These TCRs come from a human donor in good health.

The V call is TRBV5-6, the J call TRBJ1-3. CDR1 SGHDT and CDR2 YYEEEE come from the germline V gene. This CDR3 spans 13 amino acids. This chain's CDR3 is CASSLSRGNTIYF. Filled out from reference TRBV5-6 and TRBJ1-3, the complete variable domain reads DAGVTQSPTHLIKTRGQQVTLRCSPKSGHDTVSWYQQALGQGPQFIFQYYEEEERQRGNFPDRFSGHQFPNYSSELNVNALLLGDSALYLCASSLSRGNTIYFGEGSWLTVV.

The chain has TRBV2 and TRBJ2-3. Looked up from germline, CDR1 is SNHLY and CDR2 is FYNNEI. This CDR3 contains 13 residues. The CDR3: CASSQDITDTQYF.

V gene TRBV3-1 combines with J gene TRBJ2-2; lacking DNA, the TRBD1 call made by TCRdb goes unchecked. The V gene's germline CDR1 is LGHDT and CDR2 YNNKEL (reference sequence). The CDR3 has 17 residues. This CDR3 reads CASSQGGQYIDTGELFF.

V and J are TRBV19 and TRBJ1-1; TCRdb gives TRBD1 as the D gene, but with no DNA this cannot be confirmed. Germline-derived CDR1 and CDR2 are LNHDA and SQIVND (reference sequence). The CDR3 spans 13 residues. Here the CDR3 reads CASSITGPTEAFF.

By frequency, this clonotype registers medium-sized. The genes are TRBV28 and TRBJ2-5; TCRdb calls TRBD2, which cannot be checked without DNA. Germline V CDR1 and CDR2: MDHEN, SYDVKM. This CDR3 spans 15 amino acids. CDR3 in amino acids: CASSLGGGLQETQYF.

The gene calls are TRBV12-3 or TRBV12-4 and TRBJ2-7. The CDR3 spans 14 residues. CDR3 sequence reads: CASSLSGPHNEQYF.

This chain uses TRBV4-1 with TRBJ2-1. Germline V lookup: CDR1 MGHRA, CDR2 YSYEKL. The CDR3 runs to 17 residues. CDR3 sequence: CASSQEGWTNNYNEQFF.

Here the CDR3 reads CASRGQGALEQFF. This sequence joins TRBV28 and TRBJ2-1; the TRBD1 assignment by TCRdb is unverifiable without DNA. The CDR3 extends over 13 amino acids. CDR1 is MDHEN, CDR2 SYDVKM, per germline.

This sequence joins TRBV7-8 and TRBJ1-5; TCRdb's assignment of TRBD1 cannot be checked, as there is no DNA. CDR1 and CDR2 from the germline V gene are SGHVS and FQNEAQ. CDR3 size: 20 residues. CDR3 loop: CASSLGEGQGNVYSNQPQHF.

According to its frequency, this clonotype is medium-sized. J is TRBJ2-7 and V is TRBV20-1; TCRdb's D call of TRBD2 is untestable without DNA. Germline CDR1 and CDR2: DFQATT and SNEGSKA (reference sequence). This CDR3 region has 15 residues. CDR3 loop: CSALSTAAGIYEQYF.

This clonotype counts as medium-sized by frequency. J is TRBJ1-1 and V is TRBV4-1; TCRdb indicates TRBD1, and absent DNA this call remains unverified. The CDR3 consists of 15 residues. Germline V gene sequence: CDR1 MGHRA, CDR2 YSYEKL. The CDR3 spells CASSEEVGSGTEAFF.

The J gene is TRBJ2-1, the V gene TRBV24-1. Germline CDR1 KGHDR, CDR2 SFDVKD. This CDR3 has 12 residues. The CDR3 reads CATSQDKVEQFF.

V gene TRBV13 combines with J gene TRBJ2-7; TCRdb selects TRBD1, and the lack of DNA leaves this call unchecked. The CDR3 has 12 residues. Germline V gene lookup returns CDR1 PRHDT and CDR2 FYEKMQ (reference sequence). The CDR3 region is CASSSQGGEQYF.

This rearrangement joins TRBV28 to TRBJ2-7; TCRdb names TRBD2, which stays unverified in the absence of DNA. The CDR3 sequence is 13 residues long. In germline, CDR1 is MDHEN, CDR2 SYDVKM. The CDR3 protein is CASSFSGLYEQYF. Filled out from reference TRBV28 and TRBJ2-7, the complete variable domain reads DVKVTQSSRYLVKRTGEKVFLECVQDMDHENMFWYRQDPGLGLRLIYFSYDVKMKEKGDIPEGYSVSREKKERFSLILESASTNQTSMYLCASSFSGLYEQYFGPGTRLTVT.

This rearrangement joins TRBV7-6 to TRBJ2-1; checking the TCRdb D call of TRBD2 is not possible without DNA. Germline lookup yields CDR1 SGHVS and CDR2 FNYEAQ. This CDR3 region has 18 residues. This CDR3 is CASSLASSSGGTYNEQFF.

The genes are TRBV12-3 or TRBV12-4 and TRBJ1-2; TCRdb reports TRBD1, a call that lacks DNA to check it against. This CDR3 has 12 amino acids. CDR3 in amino acids: CASSLGGPGYTF.

V gene TRBV2 combines with J gene TRBJ2-1. Germline-derived CDR1 and CDR2 are SNHLY and FYNNEI. The CDR3 is made up of 13 amino acids. The CDR3 protein is CAYDTNSYNEQFF.

The gene calls are TRBV5-1 and TRBJ2-7; TCRdb gives TRBD1 as the D gene, but with no DNA this cannot be confirmed. Germline CDR1 reads SGHRS; CDR2 reads YFSETQ. This CDR3 is 15 amino acids long. The CDR3 here is CASSFRDRGLYEQYF.

This chain joins TRBV28 and TRBJ2-1; TCRdb selects TRBD1, and the lack of DNA leaves this call unchecked. Germline loops: CDR1 MDHEN, CDR2 SYDVKM. The CDR3 is 16 amino acids. The CDR3 reads CASSLKGASLLGEQFF.

This chain joins TRBV5-8 and TRBJ2-1. From germline, CDR1 is SGHTS and CDR2 YDEGEE. This CDR3 is 11 amino acids long. CDR3 in amino acids: CASSYLNEQFF.

This chain links TRBV19 with TRBJ2-2; TCRdb returns TRBD1, unconfirmable since there is no DNA. This CDR3 region has 13 residues. The germline gives CDR1 LNHDA, CDR2 SQIVND (reference sequence). CDR3 residues: CASDTGLTGELFF.

This rearrangement joins TRBV20-1 to TRBJ2-7; the TRBD2 assignment by TCRdb is unverifiable without DNA. Germline CDR1 reads DFQATT; CDR2 reads SNEGSKA (reference sequence). CDR3 length equals 14 residues. The CDR3 loop reads CSANPELARYEQYF.

This rearrangement joins TRBV10-2 to TRBJ2-7; TCRdb outputs TRBD1, but without DNA this stays unchecked. This CDR3 contains 13 residues. The germline gives CDR1 WSHSY, CDR2 SAAADI. CDR3 sequence reads: CASSLQGGYEQYF.

The chain joins TRBV6-5 to TRBJ1-1. The germline V gene has CDR1 MNHEY and CDR2 SVGAGI. CDR3 length: 14 amino acids. This chain's CDR3 is CASSYSLLGTEAFF.